This T cell receptor beta chain emerged from a study of T cell responses to AZD1222 COVID-19 vaccine. Study-wide results and limits: Clonal diversity may have been underestimated, and the donors were mostly white British, with more females than males.

Profiling relied on immunoSEQ multiplex PCR, and the TCRdb table lists in-frame clones only, not all of them. The sample contains tens of thousands of clones, approximately 85% of which appear only once. For this clone: Antigen: not known.

The clonotype originates from an adult who received the AZD1222 COVID-19 vaccine. The sample in question was peripheral blood, obtained 28 days after the second AZD1222 dose.

The CDR3, as DNA: TGTGCCAGCAGCTTGCGACAGGGAAGCACTGAAGCTTTCTTT. Its translation: CASSLRQGSTEAFF. This chain joins TRBV5-5 and TRBJ1-1; 7 bases agree with TRBD1. CDR1 is SGHKS and CDR2 is YYEKEE in the germline V gene (reference sequence). Trimming at V came to 1 base and at J to 4 bases, leaving 4 bases not matched to a gene. This CDR3 contains 14 residues.